This T cell receptor (beta chain) is from a study of cytotoxic CD8 clonotypes in ibrutinib-treated CLL. Libraries were prepared by immunoSEQ multiplex PCR; TCRdb keeps only in-frame clonotypes and omits some of them. Of under 35,000 clones in the sample, around three quarters were seen once. The input for sequencing was PBMCs, taken after 24 months of ibrutinib treatment. This clonotype was obtained from a human donor with chronic lymphocytic leukemia.

CDR3 in DNA: TGTGCCAGCAGTCGAGGGGACAGGATGAACACTGAAGCTTTCTTT. It encodes CASSRGDRMNTEAFF. This chain connects TRBV6-5 to TRBJ1-1, with 8 positions matching TRBD1. The ends lost 5 bases at V and 0 bases at J; junction bases unmatched: 5. The CDR3 consists of 15 residues. Per the germline V gene, CDR1 is MNHEY and CDR2 is SVGAGI.